This T cell receptor beta chain was sequenced in a study of T cells in Graves' hyperthyroidism and ophthalmopathy. The CDR3 totals 15 residues. Germline CDR1 LGHDT, CDR2 YNNKEL (reference sequence). V shed 4 bases and J 0 bases; nucleotides not matched to a gene: 6. Criteria for exclusion of patients were uncontrolled infection, other autoimmune disease, pregnancy or lactation. The TCR beta CDR3 regions underwent amplification using RNA transcripts as the source. HTBI primers were used for first-round RT-PCR of the TCR CDR3. MiXCR was run by TCRdb on the multiplex PCR reads, yielding one entry per CDR3 protein. This sample has more than 450,000 distinct CDR3 sequences, with about 14% found just once. This clonotype was picked up many times.

The chain joins TRBV3-1 to TRBJ2-7; the match to TRBD2 covers 7 bases. The specimen sequenced was blood. This TCR was recovered from a woman aged 40 to 50 with Graves' hyperthyroidism. In DNA, the CDR3 is TGTGCCAGCAGCCCAAACCGCGGGAGCTCCTACGAGCAGTACTTC. The encoded protein is CASSPNRGSSYEQYF.